This T cell receptor beta chain emerged from a study of Ad26.COV2.S vaccination and SARS-CoV-2 variants. About the study: Enrolled in COV1001, the donor was in the Ad26.COV2.S trial arm, which received the vaccine. Ad26.COV2.S, an intramuscular injection, was given once or twice 56 days apart.

Indicated treatment: some 20 received Ad26.COV2.S at low or high dose, single or two shots; about five received placebo; per-sample allocation not given. After the first vaccine or placebo injection, samples were drawn on day 63. Assay: immunoSEQ multiplex PCR; the TCRdb copy retains only in-frame clones and omits some. The sample has approximately 420,000 clones, roughly 88% seen once; the top ten hold 3.6%. This CDR3 comprises 15 residues. Germline-derived CDR1 and CDR2 are SNHLY and FYNNEI. V dropped 5 bases and J dropped 7; count of bases not matched to a gene: 14. As to this clone: No antigen is known for it.

Study-wide results and caveats: There was a possibility that the TCR breadth and depth analyses underestimated total T cell responses.

Here the sequenced sample was peripheral blood, taken in a trial of Ad26.COV2.S vaccine versus placebo. The receptor's source is a person between 18 and 60 years old who received the Ad26.COV2.S COVID-19 vaccine or a placebo. The rearrangement joins TRBV2 to TRBJ2-7; 7 bases match TRBD2. CDR3 DNA: TGTGCCAGCAGTTTTGGGGGGGGGAAGACTAGGGAGCAGTACTTC. Its translation: CASSFGGGKTREQYF.